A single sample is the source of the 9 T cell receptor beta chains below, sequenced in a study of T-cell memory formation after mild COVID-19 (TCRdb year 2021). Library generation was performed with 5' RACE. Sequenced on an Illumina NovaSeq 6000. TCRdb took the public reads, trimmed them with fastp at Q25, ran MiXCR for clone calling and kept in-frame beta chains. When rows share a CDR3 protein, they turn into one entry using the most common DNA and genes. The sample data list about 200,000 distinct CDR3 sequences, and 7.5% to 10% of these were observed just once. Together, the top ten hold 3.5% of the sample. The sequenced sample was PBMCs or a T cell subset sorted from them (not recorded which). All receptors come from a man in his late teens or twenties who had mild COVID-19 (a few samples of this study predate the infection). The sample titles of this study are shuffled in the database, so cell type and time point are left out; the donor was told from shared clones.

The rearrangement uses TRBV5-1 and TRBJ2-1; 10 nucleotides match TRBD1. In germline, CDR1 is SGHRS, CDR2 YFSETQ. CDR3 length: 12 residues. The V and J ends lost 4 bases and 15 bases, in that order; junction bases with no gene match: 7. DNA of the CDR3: TGCGCCAGCAGCCCGGACAGGGGGGTTGTGTTCTTC. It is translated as CASSPDRGVVFF.

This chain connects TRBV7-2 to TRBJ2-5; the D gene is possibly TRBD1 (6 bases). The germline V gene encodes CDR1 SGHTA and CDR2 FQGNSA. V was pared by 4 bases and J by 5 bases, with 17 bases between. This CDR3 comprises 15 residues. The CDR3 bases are TGTGCCAGCAGCTCTCGACAGGCGGCCCCGGAGACCCAGTACTTC. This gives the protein CASSSRQAAPETQYF.

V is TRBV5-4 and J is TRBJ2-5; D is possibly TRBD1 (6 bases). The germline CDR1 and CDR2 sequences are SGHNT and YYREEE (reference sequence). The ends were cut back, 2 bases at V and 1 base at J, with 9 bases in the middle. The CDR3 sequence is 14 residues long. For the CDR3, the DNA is TGTGCCAGCAGCTTTGGACAGTTCCAAGAGACCCAGTACTTC. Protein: CASSFGQFQETQYF.

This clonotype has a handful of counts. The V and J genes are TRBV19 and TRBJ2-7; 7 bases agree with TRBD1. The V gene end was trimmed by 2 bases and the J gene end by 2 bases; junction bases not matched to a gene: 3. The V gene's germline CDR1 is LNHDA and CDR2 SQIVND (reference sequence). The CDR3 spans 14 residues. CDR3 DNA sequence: TGTGCCAGTAGTATACCGGGACAGACCTACGAGCAGTACTTC. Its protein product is CASSIPGQTYEQYF.

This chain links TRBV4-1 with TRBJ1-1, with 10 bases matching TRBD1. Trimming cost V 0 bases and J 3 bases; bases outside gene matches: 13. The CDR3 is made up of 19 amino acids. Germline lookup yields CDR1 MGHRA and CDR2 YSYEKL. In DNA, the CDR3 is TGCGCCAGCAGCCAAGATTTAAGGATGACAGGGGGCTATGACACTGAAGCTTTCTTT. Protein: CASSQDLRMTGGYDTEAFF.

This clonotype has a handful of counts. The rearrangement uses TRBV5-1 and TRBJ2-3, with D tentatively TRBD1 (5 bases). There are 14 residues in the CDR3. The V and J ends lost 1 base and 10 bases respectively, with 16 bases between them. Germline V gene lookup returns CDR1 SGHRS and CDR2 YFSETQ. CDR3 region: CASSLRQGRGAQYF. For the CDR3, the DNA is TGCGCCAGCAGCTTGAGGCAGGGCAGAGGTGCGCAGTATTTT.

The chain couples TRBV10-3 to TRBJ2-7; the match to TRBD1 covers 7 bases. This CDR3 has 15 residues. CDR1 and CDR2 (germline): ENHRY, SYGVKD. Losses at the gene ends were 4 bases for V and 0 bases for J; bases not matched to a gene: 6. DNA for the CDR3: TGTGCCATCAGTGGTGGGACAGAGTCCTCCTACGAGCAGTACTTC. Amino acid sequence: CAISGGTESSYEQYF.

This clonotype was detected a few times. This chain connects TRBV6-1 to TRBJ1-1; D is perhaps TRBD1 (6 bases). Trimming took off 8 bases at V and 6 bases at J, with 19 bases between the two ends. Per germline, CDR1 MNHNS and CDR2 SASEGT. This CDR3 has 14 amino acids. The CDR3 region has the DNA TGTGCCAGCGAAGGGATTCTTGGGGGCTCTGAAGCTTTCTTT. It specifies CASEGILGGSEAFF.

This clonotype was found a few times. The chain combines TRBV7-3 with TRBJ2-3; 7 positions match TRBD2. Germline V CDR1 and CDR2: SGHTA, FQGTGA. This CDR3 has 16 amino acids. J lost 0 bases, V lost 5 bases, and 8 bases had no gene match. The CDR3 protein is CASSEGGTISTDTQYF. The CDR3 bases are TGTGCCAGCAGCGAAGGTGGGACTATTAGCACAGATACGCAGTATTTT.